This T cell receptor beta chain was sequenced during a study of T-cell reconstitution after alpha-beta-depleted transplantation in children (dated by TCRdb to the mid-2010s). Study-wide context: T-cell immune reconstitution after TCRalphabeta/CD19-depleted allogeneic hematopoietic cell transplantation in children was quantitatively tracked in the study by means of TCR repertoire profiling.

The library relied on PCR. Sequencing took place on an Illumina HiSeq 2500. To normalize quantification of the TCRbeta repertoire, the TCR libraries were built with molecular barcoding that relied on unique molecular identifiers. TCRdb passed the public sequencing reads through fastp at Q25 and MiXCR, retaining productive beta sequences. Under each unique CDR3 protein, matching rows form one entry showing the most common genes and DNA. The sample includes just over 350,000 distinct CDR3 sequences, with roughly 13% observed a single time. The ten most abundant clones make up about 4.5% of the sample. V was cut back by 3 bases and J by 1 base, leaving a gap of 9 bases between them. From a lookup of the germline V gene, CDR1 and CDR2 are SQVTM and ANQGSEA. There are 13 amino acids in the CDR3, from cysteine to phenylalanine inclusive. Only the CDR3 region is kept as DNA, spanning 39 bases read in frame from base 1.

This clonotype appeared many times. This clone's antigen is unknown. Base qualities are missing; no much larger clone stands one base away. Sequencing was performed on PBMCs, taken from the stem cell graft. This receptor was obtained from a human donor who donated a stem cell graft to a child with Fanconi anemia. In this chain, TRBV29-1 is recombined with TRBJ1-1; a weak D assignment points to TRBD1 (5 bases agree). The CDR3 protein is CSVDQGRNTEAFF. The nucleotide sequence is TGCAGCGTTGATCAGGGACGGAACACTGAAGCTTTCTTT. Here the CDR3 is joined to the reference TRBV29-1 and TRBJ1-1 genes, and the full variable domain is: SAVISQKPSRDICQRGTSLTIQCQVDSQVTMMFWYRQQPGQSLTLIATANQGSEATYESGFVIDKFPISRPNLTFSTLTVSNMSPEDSSIYLCSVDQGRNTEAFFGQGTRLTVV.